This TCR beta chain was captured by sequencing in a study of T cell changes during pregnancy in multiple sclerosis. Clones were read by immunoSEQ multiplex PCR, and TCRdb kept only the in-frame ones, dropping some. In the table there are roughly 64,000 clones, over 95% of which are singletons. CDR1 and CDR2 from the germline V gene are SGDLS and YYNGEE. This CDR3 region has 15 residues. The V end lost 2 bases, the J end lost 2 bases, and 10 bases lay between the germline ends. The source material was CD8+ T cells from peripheral blood mononuclear cells, sampled after pregnancy. This receptor was identified in a female donor with multiple sclerosis, enrolled in a pregnancy study. The chain employs TRBV9 and TRBJ2-2; weak D call: TRBD1 (6 bases). The CDR3 DNA sequence: TGTGCCAGCAGCGTGAGACAGGACAACACCGGGGAGCTGTTTTTT. Its protein product is CASSVRQDNTGELFF.